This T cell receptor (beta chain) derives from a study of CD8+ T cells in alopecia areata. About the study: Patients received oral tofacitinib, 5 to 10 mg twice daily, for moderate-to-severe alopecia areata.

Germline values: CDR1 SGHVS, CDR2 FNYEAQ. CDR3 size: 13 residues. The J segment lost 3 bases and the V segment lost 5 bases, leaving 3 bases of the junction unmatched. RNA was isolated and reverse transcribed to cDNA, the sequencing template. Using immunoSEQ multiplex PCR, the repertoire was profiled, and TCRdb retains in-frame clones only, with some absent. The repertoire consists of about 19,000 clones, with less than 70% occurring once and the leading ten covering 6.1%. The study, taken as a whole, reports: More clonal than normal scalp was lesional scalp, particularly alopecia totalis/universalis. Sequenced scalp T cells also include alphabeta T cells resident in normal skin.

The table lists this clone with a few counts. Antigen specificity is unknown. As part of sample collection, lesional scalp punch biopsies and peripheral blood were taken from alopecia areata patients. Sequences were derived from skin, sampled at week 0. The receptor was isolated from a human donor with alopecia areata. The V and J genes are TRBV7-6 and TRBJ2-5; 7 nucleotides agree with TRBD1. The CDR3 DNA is TGTGCCAGCAGCCCTGGGACAGAAGAGACCCAGTACTTC. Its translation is CASSPGTEETQYF.